This T cell receptor beta chain originates from a study of blood T cell repertoires in COVID-19. Study context: Italy, Spain and the United States were the sources of the convalescent and acute COVID-19 samples. T cells, B-cell-depleted T cells, or PBMCs provided the cDNA or gDNA that served as material.

CDR3 length equals 10 residues. Germline CDR1 and CDR2: DFQATT and SNEGSKA (reference sequence). As originally analysed: For nucleated cells, counts were estimated from reference gene primer amplification. Data came from immunoSEQ multiplex PCR; TCRdb stores just in-frame clones and leaves some out. V and J calls and clone size are those listed in that table; D and trimming were worked out from the DNA. The data contain 180,000 or so clones, more than 80% of them singletons. A note on this clone: One end of the junction does not line up with germline, which may come from a read error.

The clonotype originates from a woman in her fifties or sixties with acute or convalescent COVID-19. The sequenced sample consisted of peripheral blood. This chain connects TRBV20-1 to TRBJ1-2; no reliable D call. The CDR3 loop is CSARVGFVPF. The CDR3 DNA follows: TGCAGTGCTAGAGTGGGCTTCGTACCATTC.